The clone carrying this T cell receptor (beta chain) was counted once. These data originate in a study of preoperative IRX-2 immunotherapy in early breast cancer. This CDR3 region has 14 residues. CDR1 and CDR2 (germline): LNHNV, YYDKDF (reference sequence). V shed 5 bases and J shed 1 base, with 10 bases lying between them. Treatment of the sample: preoperative locoregional IRX-2 cytokine immunotherapy. Some clones are missing from TCRdb's copy, which holds only in-frame ones; the method was immunoSEQ multiplex PCR. The sample holds under 50,000 clones; 82% are singletons and the top ten take approximately 1.5%.

The sequenced sample was lymph node tissue, obtained after IRX-2 immunotherapy. The chain is built from TRBV15 and TRBJ2-3; D may be TRBD2 (6 bases). The sequence was collected from a human donor with breast cancer. CDR3 nucleotides: TGTGCCACCAGCCGCGGGGCCCGCACAGATACGCAGTATTTT. This codes for CATSRGARTDTQYF. The variable domain in full, with the rest retrieved from reference TRBV15 and TRBJ2-3, is DAMVIQNPRYQVTQFGKPVTLSCSQTLNHNVMYWYQQKSSQAPKLLFHYYDKDFNNEADTPDNFQSRRPNTSFCFLDIRSPGLGDTAMYLCATSRGARTDTQYFGPGTRLTVL.